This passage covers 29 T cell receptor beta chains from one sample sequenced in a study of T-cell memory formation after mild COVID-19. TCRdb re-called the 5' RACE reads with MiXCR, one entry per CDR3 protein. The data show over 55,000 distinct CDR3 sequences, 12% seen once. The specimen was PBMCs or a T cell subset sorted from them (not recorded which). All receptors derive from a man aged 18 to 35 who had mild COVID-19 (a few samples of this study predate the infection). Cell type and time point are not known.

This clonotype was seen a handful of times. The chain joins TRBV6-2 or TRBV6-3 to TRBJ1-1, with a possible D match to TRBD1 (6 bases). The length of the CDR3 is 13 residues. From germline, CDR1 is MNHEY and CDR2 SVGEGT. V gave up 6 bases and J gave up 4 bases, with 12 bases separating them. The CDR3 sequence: CASRTRGGTEAFF. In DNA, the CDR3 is TGTGCCAGCAGGACCAGGGGAGGCACTGAAGCTTTCTTT.

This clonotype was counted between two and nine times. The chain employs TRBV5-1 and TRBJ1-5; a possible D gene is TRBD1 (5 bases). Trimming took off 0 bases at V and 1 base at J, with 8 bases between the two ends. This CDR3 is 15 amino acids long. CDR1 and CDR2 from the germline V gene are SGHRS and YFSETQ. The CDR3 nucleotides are TGCGCCAGCAGCTTGGCCCCAGGGAGCAATCAGCCCCAGCATTTT. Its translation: CASSLAPGSNQPQHF.

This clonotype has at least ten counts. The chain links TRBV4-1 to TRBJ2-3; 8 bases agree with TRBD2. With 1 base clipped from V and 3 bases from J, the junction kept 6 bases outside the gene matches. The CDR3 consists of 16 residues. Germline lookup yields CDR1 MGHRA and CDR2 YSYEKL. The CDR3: CASSQVDGGATDTQYF. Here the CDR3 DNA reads TGCGCCAGCAGCCAAGTAGACGGGGGGGCTACAGATACGCAGTATTTT.

The CDR3 region is CASSQSGSNSPLHF. For the CDR3, the DNA is TGTGCCAGCAGCCAGTCTGGCAGTAATTCACCCCTCCACTTT. The chain couples TRBV3-1 to TRBJ1-6; D gene ambiguous. Trimming shortened V by 3 bases and J by 6 bases, and 9 bases separated the two germline ends. In germline, CDR1 is LGHDT, CDR2 YNNKEL (reference sequence). There are 14 residues in the CDR3.

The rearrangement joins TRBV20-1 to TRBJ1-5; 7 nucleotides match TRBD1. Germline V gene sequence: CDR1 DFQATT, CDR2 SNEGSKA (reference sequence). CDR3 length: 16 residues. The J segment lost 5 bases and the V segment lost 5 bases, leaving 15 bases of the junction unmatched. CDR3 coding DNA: TGCAGTGCTCCTGAGGGGCAGGGGGTGAGTCATCAGCCCCAGCATTTT. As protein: CSAPEGQGVSHQPQHF.

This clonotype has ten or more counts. The chain's CDR3 is CASSIPTSDTDTQYF. CDR3 DNA sequence: TGTGCCAGCAGCATACCTACTAGTGACACAGATACGCAGTATTTT. The V call is TRBV7-2, the J call TRBJ2-3, with D perhaps TRBD2 (5 bases). The CDR3 spans 15 residues. V was clipped by 5 bases and J by 2 bases, with 14 bases between them. Germline V gene lookup returns CDR1 SGHTA and CDR2 FQGNSA.

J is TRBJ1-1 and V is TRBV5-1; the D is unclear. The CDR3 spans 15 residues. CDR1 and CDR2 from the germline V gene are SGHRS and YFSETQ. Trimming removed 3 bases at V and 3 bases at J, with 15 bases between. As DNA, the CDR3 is TGCGCCAGCAGCTCCCGGATAGGGATCGACACTGAAGCTTTCTTT. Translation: CASSSRIGIDTEAFF.

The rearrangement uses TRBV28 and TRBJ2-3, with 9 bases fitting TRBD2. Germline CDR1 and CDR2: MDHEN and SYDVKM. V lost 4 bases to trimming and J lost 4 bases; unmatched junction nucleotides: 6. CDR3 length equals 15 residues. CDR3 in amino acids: CASSSRGGGADTQYF. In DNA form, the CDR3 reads TGTGCCAGCAGTTCGCGGGGGGGCGGGGCAGATACGCAGTATTTT.

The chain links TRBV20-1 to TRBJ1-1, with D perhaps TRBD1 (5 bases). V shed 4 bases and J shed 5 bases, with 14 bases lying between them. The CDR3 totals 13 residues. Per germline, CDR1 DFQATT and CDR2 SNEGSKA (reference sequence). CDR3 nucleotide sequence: TGCAGTGCTAAGGGCAGGGTGGAGACTGAAGCTTTCTTT. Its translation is CSAKGRVETEAFF.

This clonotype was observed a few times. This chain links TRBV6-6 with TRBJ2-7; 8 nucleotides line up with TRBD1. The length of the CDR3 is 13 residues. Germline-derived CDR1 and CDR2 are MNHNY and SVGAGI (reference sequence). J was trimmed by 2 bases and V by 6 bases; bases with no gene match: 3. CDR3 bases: TGTGCCAGCAGCCCAGGGGGCCCCTACGAGCAGTACGTC. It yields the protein CASSPGGPYEQYV.

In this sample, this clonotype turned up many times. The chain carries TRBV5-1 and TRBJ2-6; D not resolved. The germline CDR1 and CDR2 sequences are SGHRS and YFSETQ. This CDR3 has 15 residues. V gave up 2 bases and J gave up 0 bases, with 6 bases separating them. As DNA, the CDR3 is TGCGCCAGCAGCTTTGGAATCTCTGGGGCCAACGTCCTGACTTTC. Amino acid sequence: CASSFGISGANVLTF.

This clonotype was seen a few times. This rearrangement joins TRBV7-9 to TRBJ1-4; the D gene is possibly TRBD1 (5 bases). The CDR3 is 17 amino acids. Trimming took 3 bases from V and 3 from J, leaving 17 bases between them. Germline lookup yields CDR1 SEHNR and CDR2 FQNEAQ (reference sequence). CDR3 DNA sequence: TGTGCCAGCAGCTTCGGGGGTGACAGTCTGGCTAATGAAAAACTGTTTTTT. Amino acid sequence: CASSFGGDSLANEKLFF.

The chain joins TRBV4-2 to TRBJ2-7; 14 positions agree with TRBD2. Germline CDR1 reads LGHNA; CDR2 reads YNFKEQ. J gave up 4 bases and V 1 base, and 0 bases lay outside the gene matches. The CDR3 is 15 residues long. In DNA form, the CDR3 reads TGTGCCAGCAGCCAAGGACTAGCGGGGGGGTACGAGCAGTACTTC. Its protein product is CASSQGLAGGYEQYF.

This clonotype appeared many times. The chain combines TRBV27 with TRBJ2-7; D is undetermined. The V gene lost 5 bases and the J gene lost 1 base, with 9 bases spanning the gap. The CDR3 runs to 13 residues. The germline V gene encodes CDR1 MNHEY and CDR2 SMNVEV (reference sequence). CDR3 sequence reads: CASSHGPSYEQYV. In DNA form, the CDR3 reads TGTGCCAGCAGTCACGGGCCATCCTACGAGCAGTACGTC.

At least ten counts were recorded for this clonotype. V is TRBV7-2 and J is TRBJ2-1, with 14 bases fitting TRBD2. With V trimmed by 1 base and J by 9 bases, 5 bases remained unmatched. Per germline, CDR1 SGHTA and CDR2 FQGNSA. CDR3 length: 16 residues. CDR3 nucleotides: TGTGCCAGCAGCTTAGATGGACTAGCGGGGGGCAGTGAGCAGTTCTTC. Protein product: CASSLDGLAGGSEQFF.

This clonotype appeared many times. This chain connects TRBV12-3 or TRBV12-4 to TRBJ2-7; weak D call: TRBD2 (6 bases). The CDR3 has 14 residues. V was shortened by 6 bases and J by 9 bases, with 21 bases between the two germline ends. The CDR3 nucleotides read TGTGCCAGCAGCCTACGAACCCGGGACTCCCGGCAGTACTTC. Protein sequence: CASSLRTRDSRQYF.

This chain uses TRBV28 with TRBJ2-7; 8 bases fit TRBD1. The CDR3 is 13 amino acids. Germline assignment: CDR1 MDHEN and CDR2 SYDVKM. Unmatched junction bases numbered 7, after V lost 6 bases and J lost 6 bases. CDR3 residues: CASSTTGGSEQYV. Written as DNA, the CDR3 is TGTGCCAGCAGCACTACAGGGGGAAGCGAGCAGTACGTC.

The CDR3 spells CASSSQRVEGYTF. The CDR3 region has the DNA TGTGCCAGCAGCTCCCAACGGGTGGAAGGCTACACCTTC. V usage is TRBV7-8 and J usage is TRBJ1-2; D is ambiguous. This CDR3 spans 13 amino acids. With 4 bases removed from V and 8 bases from J, the gap between germline ends came to 14 bases. Germline lookup yields CDR1 SGHVS and CDR2 FQNEAQ.

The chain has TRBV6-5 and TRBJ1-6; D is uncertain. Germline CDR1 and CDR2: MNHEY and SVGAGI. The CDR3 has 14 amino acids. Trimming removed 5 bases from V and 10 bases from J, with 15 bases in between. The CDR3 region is CASSREARWSPLHF. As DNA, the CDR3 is TGTGCCAGCAGTCGAGAGGCCCGCTGGTCACCCCTCCACTTT.

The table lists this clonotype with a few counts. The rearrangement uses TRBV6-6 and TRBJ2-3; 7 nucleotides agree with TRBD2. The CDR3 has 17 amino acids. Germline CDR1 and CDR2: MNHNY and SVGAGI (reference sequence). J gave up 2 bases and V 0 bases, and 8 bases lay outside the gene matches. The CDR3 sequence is CASSYSMRSGATDTQYF. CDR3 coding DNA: TGTGCCAGCAGTTACTCGATGCGCAGCGGGGCCACAGATACGCAGTATTTT.

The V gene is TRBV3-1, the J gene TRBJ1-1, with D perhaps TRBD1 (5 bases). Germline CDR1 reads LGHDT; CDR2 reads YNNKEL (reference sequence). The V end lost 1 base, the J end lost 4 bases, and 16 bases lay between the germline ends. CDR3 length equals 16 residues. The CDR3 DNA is TGTGCCAGCAGCCAAGCGTGGGACGCGACGGGCACTGAAGCTTTCTTT. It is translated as CASSQAWDATGTEAFF.

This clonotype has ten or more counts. For the CDR3, the DNA is TGTGCCAGCAGCTCCCAAGGATCGGGGGAGCCAGATACGCAGTATTTT. This gives the protein CASSSQGSGEPDTQYF. The chain uses TRBV7-2 and TRBJ2-3; weak D call: TRBD2 (6 bases). The CDR3 has 16 amino acids. Trimming removed 4 bases from V and 4 bases from J, with 18 bases in between. Germline-derived CDR1 and CDR2 are SGHTA and FQGNSA. The whole variable domain, remainder taken from reference TRBV7-2 and TRBJ2-3, is GAGVSQSPSNKVTEKGKDVELRCDPISGHTALYWYRQSLGQGLEFLIYFQGNSAPDKSGLPSDRFSAERTGGSVSTLTIQRTQQEDSAVYLCASSSQGSGEPDTQYFGPGTRLTVL.

CDR3 sequence (DNA): TGCAGCGCCTCCGGCCGACGCACAGATACGCAGTATTTT. It specifies CSASGRRTDTQYF. The V call is TRBV29-1, the J call TRBJ2-3; no reliable D call. Germline CDR1 is SQVTM and CDR2 is ANQGSEA. V dropped 7 bases and J dropped 1 base, with 12 bases sitting between them. The CDR3 is made up of 13 amino acids.

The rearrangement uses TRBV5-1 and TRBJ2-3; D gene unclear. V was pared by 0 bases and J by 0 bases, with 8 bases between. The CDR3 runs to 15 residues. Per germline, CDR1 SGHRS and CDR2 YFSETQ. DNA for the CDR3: TGCGCCAGCAGCTTGGACGCCAGGAGCACAGATACGCAGTATTTT. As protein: CASSLDARSTDTQYF.

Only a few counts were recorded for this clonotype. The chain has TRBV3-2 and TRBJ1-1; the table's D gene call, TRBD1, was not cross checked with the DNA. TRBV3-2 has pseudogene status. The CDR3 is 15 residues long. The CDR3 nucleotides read TGTGCCAGCAGCCACCCATGGGGCCTGAACACTGAAGCTTTCTTT. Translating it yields CASSHPWGLNTEAFF.

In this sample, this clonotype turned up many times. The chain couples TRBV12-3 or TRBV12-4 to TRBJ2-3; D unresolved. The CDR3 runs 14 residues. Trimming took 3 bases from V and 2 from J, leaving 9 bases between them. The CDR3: CASSLGGNTDTQYF. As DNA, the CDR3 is TGTGCCAGCAGTTTGGGTGGGAACACAGATACGCAGTATTTT.

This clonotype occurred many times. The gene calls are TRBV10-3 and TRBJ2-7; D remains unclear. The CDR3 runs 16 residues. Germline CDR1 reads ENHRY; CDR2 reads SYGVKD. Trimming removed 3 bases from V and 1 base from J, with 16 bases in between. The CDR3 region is CAISEAQKGESYEQYF. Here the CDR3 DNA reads TGTGCCATCAGTGAAGCACAGAAGGGCGAATCCTACGAGCAGTACTTC.

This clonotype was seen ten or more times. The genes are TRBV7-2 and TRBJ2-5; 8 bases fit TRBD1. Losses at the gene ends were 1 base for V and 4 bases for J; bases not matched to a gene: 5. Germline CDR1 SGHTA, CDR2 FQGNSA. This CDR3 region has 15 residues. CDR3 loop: CASSLDRGTGETQYF. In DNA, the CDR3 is TGTGCCAGCAGCTTAGACAGGGGGACCGGAGAGACCCAGTACTTC.

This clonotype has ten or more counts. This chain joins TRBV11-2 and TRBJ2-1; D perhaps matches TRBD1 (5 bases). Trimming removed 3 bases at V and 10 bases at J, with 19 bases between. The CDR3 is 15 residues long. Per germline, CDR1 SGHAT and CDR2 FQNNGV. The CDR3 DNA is TGTGCCAGCAGCTTTAGGTTCCAGGGCGTGGGAGAGCAGTTCTTC. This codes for CASSFRFQGVGEQFF.